One T cell receptor (beta chain) is described in this entry. The target antigen is unknown. Per the germline V gene, CDR1 is SNHLY and CDR2 is FYNNEI. The CDR3 length is 15 residues. V gave up 3 bases and J gave up 5 bases, with 13 bases separating them. The data stem from a study of cytomegalovirus exposure and HLA in healthy donors. The study, taken as a whole, reports: Trimming of TCR beta V- and J-genes showed a link, identified in a later analysis, to a missense DCLRE1C variant.

Primers included in the PCR were 60 Vbeta and 13 Jbeta primers. The data were produced by immunoSEQ multiplex PCR, yet TCRdb's version contains in-frame clones alone and is incomplete. The sample includes around 200,000 clones, about 80% of them seen just once. Sequenced input: PBMCs. The chain employs TRBV2 and TRBJ1-4; D is perhaps TRBD1 (6 bases). The sequence was collected from a woman in her forties or fifties in good health and CMV-seropositive. CDR3 sequence reads: CASSERGRRNEKLFF. The CDR3 coding sequence is TGTGCCAGCAGTGAGCGGGGGCGGCGGAATGAAAAACTGTTTTTT.